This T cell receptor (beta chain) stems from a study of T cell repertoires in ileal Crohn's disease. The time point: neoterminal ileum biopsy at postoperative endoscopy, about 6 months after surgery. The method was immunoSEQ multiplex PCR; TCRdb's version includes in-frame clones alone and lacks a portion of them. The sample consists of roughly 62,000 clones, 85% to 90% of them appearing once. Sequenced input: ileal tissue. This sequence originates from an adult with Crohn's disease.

The CDR3 reads CASSPRGTKDNYGYTF. The CDR3 bases are TGTGCCAGCAGCCCCAGGGGGACAAAAGATAACTATGGCTACACCTTC. The chain is built from TRBV5-4 and TRBJ1-2, with TRBD1 matching 7 bases. The CDR3 totals 16 residues. CDR1 and CDR2 (germline): SGHNT, YYREEE (reference sequence). The trim removed 4 bases at V and 1 base at J, leaving 10 bases unmatched.